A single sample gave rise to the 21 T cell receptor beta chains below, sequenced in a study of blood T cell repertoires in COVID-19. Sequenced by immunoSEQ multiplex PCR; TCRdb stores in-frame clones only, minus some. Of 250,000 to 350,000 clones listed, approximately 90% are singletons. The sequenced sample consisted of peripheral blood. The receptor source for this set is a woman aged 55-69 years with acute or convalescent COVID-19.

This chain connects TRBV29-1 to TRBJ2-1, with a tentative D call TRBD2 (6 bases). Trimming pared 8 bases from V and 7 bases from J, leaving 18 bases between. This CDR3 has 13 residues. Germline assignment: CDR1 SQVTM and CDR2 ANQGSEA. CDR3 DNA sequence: TGCAGCCTCCGGGGGACCCACTTAAATGAGCAGTTCTTC. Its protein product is CSLRGTHLNEQFF.

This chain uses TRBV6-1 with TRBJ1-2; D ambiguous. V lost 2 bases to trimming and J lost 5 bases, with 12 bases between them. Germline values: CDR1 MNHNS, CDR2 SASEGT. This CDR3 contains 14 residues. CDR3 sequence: CASSELGRDYGYTF. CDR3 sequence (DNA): TGTGCCAGCAGTGAATTGGGCAGAGATTATGGCTACACCTTC.

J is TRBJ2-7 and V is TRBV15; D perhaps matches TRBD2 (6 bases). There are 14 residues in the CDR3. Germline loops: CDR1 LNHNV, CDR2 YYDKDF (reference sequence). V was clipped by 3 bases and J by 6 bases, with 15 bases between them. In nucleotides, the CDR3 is TGTGCCACCAGCAGTCCCCGGGAGAGTCGCGAGCAGTACTTC. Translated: CATSSPRESREQYF. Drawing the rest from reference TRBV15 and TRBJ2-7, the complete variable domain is DAMVIQNPRYQVTQFGKPVTLSCSQTLNHNVMYWYQQKSSQAPKLLFHYYDKDFNNEADTPDNFQSRRPNTSFCFLDIRSPGLGDTAMYLCATSSPRESREQYFGPGTRLTVT.

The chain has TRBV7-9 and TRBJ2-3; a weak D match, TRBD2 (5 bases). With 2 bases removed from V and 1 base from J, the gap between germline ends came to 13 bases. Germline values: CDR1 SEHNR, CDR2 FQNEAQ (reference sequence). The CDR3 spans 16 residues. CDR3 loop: CASSLYPGRGTDTQYF. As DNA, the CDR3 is TGTGCCAGCAGCTTATATCCGGGAAGAGGCACAGATACGCAGTATTTT. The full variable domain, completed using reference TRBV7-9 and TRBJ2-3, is DTGVSQNPRHKITKRGQNVTFRCDPISEHNRLYWYRQTLGQGPEFLTYFQNEAQLEKSRLLSDRFSAERPKGSFSTLEIQRTEQGDSAMYLCASSLYPGRGTDTQYFGPGTRLTVL.

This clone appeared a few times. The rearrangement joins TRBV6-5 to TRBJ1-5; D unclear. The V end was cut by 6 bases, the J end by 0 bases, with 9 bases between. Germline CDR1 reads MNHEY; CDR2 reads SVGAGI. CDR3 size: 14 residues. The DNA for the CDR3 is TGTGCCAGCAGGGACGGGAATAGCAATCAGCCCCAGCATTTT. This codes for CASRDGNSNQPQHF.

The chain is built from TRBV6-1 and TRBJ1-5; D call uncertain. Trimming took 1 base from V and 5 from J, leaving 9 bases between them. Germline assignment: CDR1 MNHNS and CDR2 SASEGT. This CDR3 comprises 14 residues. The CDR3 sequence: CASSEGVGHQPQHF. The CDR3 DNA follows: TGTGCCAGCAGTGAAGGAGTTGGGCATCAGCCCCAGCATTTT.

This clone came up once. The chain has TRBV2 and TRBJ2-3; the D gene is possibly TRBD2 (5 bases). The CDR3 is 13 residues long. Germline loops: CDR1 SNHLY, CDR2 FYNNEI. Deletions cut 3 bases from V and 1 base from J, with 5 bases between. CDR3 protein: CASSEGGTDTQYF. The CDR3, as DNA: TGTGCCAGCAGTGAGGGAGGCACAGATACGCAGTATTTT.

This CDR3 is CASSWTGINQPQHF. CDR3 coding DNA: TGTGCCAGCAGTTGGACAGGGATCAATCAGCCCCAGCATTTT. The chain couples TRBV6-2 or TRBV6-3 to TRBJ1-5, with 8 bases fitting TRBD1. CDR1 is MNHEY, CDR2 SVGEGT, per germline. V was clipped by 4 bases and J by 3 bases; unmatched bases: 2. The CDR3 has 14 amino acids.

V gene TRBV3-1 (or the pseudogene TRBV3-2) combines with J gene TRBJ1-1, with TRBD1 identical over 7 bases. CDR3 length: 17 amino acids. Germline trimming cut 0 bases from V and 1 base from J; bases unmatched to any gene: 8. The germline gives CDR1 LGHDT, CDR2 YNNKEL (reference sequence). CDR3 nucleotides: TGTGCCAGCAGCCAAGAACCCCATCGACAGGGGAACACTGAAGCTTTCTTT. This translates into CASSQEPHRQGNTEAFF.

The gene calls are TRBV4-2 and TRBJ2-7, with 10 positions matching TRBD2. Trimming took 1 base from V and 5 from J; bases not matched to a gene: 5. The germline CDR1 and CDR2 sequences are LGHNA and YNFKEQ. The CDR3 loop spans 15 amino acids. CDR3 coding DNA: TGTGCCAGCAGCCAAGCCGGGACTAGCGCTAACGAGCAGTACTTC. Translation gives CASSQAGTSANEQYF.

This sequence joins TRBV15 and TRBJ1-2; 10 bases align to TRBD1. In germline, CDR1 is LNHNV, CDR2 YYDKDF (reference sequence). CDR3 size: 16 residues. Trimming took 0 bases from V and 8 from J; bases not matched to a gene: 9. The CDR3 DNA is TGTGCCACCAGCAGAGATCAACTCGGGACAGGGGACGGCTACACCTTC. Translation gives CATSRDQLGTGDGYTF.

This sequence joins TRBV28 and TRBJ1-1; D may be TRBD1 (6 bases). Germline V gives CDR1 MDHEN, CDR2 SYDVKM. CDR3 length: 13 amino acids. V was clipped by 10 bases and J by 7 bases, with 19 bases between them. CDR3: CATVPDSLFEAFF. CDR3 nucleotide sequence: TGTGCCACGGTACCGGACAGTCTTTTTGAAGCTTTCTTT.

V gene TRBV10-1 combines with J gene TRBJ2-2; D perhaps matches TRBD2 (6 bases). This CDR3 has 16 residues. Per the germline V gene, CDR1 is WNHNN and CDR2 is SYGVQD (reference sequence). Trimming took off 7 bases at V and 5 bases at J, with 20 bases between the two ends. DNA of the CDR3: TGCGCCAGCACCTCGTTCGGGACTTTTTTAACCGGGGAGCTGTTTTTT. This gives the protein CASTSFGTFLTGELFF.

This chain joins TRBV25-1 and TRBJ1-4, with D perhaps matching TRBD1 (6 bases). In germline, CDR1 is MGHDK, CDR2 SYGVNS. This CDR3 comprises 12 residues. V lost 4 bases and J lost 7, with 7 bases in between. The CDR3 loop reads CASSGGGEKLFF. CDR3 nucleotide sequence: TGTGCCAGCAGTGGAGGGGGTGAAAAACTGTTTTTT.

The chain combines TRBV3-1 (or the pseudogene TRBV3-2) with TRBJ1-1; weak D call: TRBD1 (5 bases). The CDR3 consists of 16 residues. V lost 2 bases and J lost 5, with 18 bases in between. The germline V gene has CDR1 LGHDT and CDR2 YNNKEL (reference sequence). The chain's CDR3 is CASSQFGGRGRTEAFF. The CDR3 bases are TGTGCCAGCAGCCAATTCGGCGGTAGGGGCCGGACTGAAGCTTTCTTT.

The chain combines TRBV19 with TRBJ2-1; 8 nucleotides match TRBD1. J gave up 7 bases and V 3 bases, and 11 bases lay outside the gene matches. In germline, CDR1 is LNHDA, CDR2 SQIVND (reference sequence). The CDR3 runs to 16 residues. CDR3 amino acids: CASSILNRGDTNEQFF. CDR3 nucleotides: TGTGCCAGTAGTATTTTAAACAGGGGGGATACGAATGAGCAGTTCTTC.

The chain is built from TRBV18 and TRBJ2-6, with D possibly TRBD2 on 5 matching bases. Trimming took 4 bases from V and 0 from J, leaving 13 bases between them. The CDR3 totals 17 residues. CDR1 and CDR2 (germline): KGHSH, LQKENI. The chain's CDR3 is CASSRDGGYSGANVLTF. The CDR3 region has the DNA TGTGCCAGCTCACGAGACGGCGGGTACTCTGGGGCCAACGTCCTGACTTTC.

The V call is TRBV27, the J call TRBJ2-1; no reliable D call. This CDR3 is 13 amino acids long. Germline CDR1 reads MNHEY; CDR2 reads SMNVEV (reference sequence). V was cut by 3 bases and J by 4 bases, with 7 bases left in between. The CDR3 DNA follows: TGTGCCAGCAGTTTTAACGGGTACAATGAGCAGTTCTTC. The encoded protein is CASSFNGYNEQFF.

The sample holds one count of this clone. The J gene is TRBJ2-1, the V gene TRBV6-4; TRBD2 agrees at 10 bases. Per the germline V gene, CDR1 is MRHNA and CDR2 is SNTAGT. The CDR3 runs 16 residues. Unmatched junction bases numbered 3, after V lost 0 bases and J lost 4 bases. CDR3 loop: CASSDSTSGFYNEQFF. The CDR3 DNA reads TGTGCCAGCAGTGACTCGACTAGCGGGTTTTACAATGAGCAGTTCTTC.

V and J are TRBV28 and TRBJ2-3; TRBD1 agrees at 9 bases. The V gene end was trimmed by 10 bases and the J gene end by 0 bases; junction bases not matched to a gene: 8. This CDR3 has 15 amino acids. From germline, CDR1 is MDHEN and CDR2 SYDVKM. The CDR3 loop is CAMGSGTGSTDTQYF. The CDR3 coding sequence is TGTGCCATGGGGTCTGGGACAGGGAGCACAGATACGCAGTATTTT.

CDR3 nucleotide sequence: TGTGCCAGCAGGGTCTTTGGAGGGGTGGACGGGGAGCTGTTTTTT. This translates into CASRVFGGVDGELFF. This rearrangement joins TRBV7-2 to TRBJ2-2, with a weak D call TRBD2 (6 bases). This CDR3 has 15 amino acids. The V gene lost 6 bases and the J gene lost 7 bases, with 18 bases spanning the gap. The germline V gene encodes CDR1 SGHTA and CDR2 FQGNSA.